One sample yielded the 5 T cell receptor beta chains listed below, sequenced in a study of T-cell memory formation after mild COVID-19. TCRdb ran MiXCR on the 5' RACE reads and lists one entry per CDR3 protein. This sample has around 500,000 distinct CDR3 sequences, with about 18% found just once. Sequencing was performed on PBMCs or a T cell subset sorted from them (not recorded which). These TCRs come from an adult woman who had mild COVID-19 (a few samples of this study predate the infection). Cell type and time point are not known.

This clonotype was recorded a few times. The chain recombines TRBV27 with TRBJ2-1; 9 nucleotides line up with TRBD1. The CDR3 contains 16 residues. The germline V gene encodes CDR1 MNHEY and CDR2 SMNVEV (reference sequence). V shed 1 base and J 9 bases; nucleotides not matched to a gene: 10. The CDR3 DNA reads as TGTGCCAGCAGTTTATTAGGACAGGGGCGCGTCGGTGAGCAGTTCTTC. This translates into CASSLLGQGRVGEQFF.

This clonotype was found a few times. V is TRBV6-5 and J is TRBJ1-1; D not resolved. This CDR3 is built from 16 residues. The V end lost 0 bases, the J end lost 4 bases, and 15 bases lay between the germline ends. Germline V lookup: CDR1 MNHEY, CDR2 SVGAGI. The CDR3 coding sequence is TGTGCCAGCAGTTACTCGATACGGGGATTTCGCACTGAAGCTTTCTTT. It specifies CASSYSIRGFRTEAFF.

The chain uses TRBV27 and TRBJ2-5; D may correspond to TRBD1 or TRBD2 (6 bases each). CDR1 MNHEY and CDR2 SMNVEV come from the germline V gene (reference sequence). The CDR3 is 13 residues long. V was pared by 6 bases and J by 6 bases, with 14 bases between. Here the CDR3 DNA reads TGTGCCAGCAGGCCGCAAGGGGGGCAGACCCAGTACTTC. This encodes CASRPQGGQTQYF.

This clonotype was seen a handful of times. The chain uses TRBV19 and TRBJ2-2, with D possibly matching TRBD1 (6 bases). Trimming pared 5 bases from V and 3 bases from J, leaving 13 bases between. Germline lookup yields CDR1 LNHDA and CDR2 SQIVND (reference sequence). This CDR3 region has 15 residues. In DNA form, the CDR3 reads TGTGCCAGTAGTCCTCGACAGGCTTACACCGGGGAGCTGTTTTTT. It is translated as CASSPRQAYTGELFF.

This clonotype was recorded a few times. The V and J genes are TRBV5-5 and TRBJ1-1, with TRBD1 as a possible D gene (5 bases). V was pared by 0 bases and J by 4 bases, with 10 bases between. The CDR3 has 14 residues. Germline lookup yields CDR1 SGHKS and CDR2 YYEKEE (reference sequence). CDR3 DNA: TGTGCCAGCAGCTTGGAACAGGACGTCACTGAAGCTTTCTTT. As protein: CASSLEQDVTEAFF. Based on the CDR3 plus reference TRBV5-5 and TRBJ1-1, the full variable domain is DAGVTQSPTHLIKTRGQQVTLRCSPISGHKSVSWYQQVLGQGPQFIFQYYEKEERGRGNFPDRFSARQFPNYSSELNVNALLLGDSALYLCASSLEQDVTEAFFGQGTRLTVV.